Sequencing of this TCR beta chain was carried out in a study of blood T cell repertoires in COVID-19. Study overall: Italy, Spain and the United States were the sources of the convalescent and acute COVID-19 samples. The cDNA or gDNA used as material had been derived from T cells, B-cell-depleted T cells, or PBMCs.

In the authors' workflow: Nucleated cell counts were estimated from reference gene primer amplification. This table comes from immunoSEQ multiplex PCR, and its TCRdb copy is limited to in-frame clones, with some not included. V, J and clone size are those of that table, while D and trimming were read from the DNA. Here the sample spans 150,000 to 200,000 clones, around 80% being singletons. This clone was detected only a few times. The sample taken for sequencing was peripheral blood. The receptor was derived from a woman over 75 with acute or convalescent COVID-19.

The CDR3 here is CASSLSLAGDIQETQYF. CDR3 DNA sequence: TGTGCCAGCAGCTTGTCTCTAGCGGGAGATATCCAAGAGACCCAGTACTTC. The rearrangement uses TRBV5-5 and TRBJ2-5; 10 bases match TRBD2. The V segment lost 1 base and the J segment 1 base; nucleotides outside the gene matches: 7. The CDR3 runs to 17 residues. CDR1 is SGHKS, CDR2 YYEKEE, per germline (reference sequence).